The 24 T cell receptor beta chains below come from one sample, sequenced in a study of identifying expanded T cells in peripheral blood. Repertoires were generated with immunoSEQ multiplex PCR, while TCRdb's copy carries only in-frame clones and drops some. The sample holds around 82,000 clones, around 84% seen once. Sequencing was done on a sample of blood. These receptors were collected from a person aged 18 to 75 in good health.

This clone was counted a few times. In DNA, the CDR3 is TGTGCCAGCAGCTCCGGACAGGGCCGCGGCTACACCTTC. It codes for CASSSGQGRGYTF. The gene calls are TRBV11-1 and TRBJ1-2; 8 bases align to TRBD1. CDR3 length: 13 amino acids. Germline CDR1 and CDR2: SGHAT and FQDESV (reference sequence). With V trimmed by 4 bases and J by 8 bases, 6 bases remained unmatched.

This clone was observed once. This chain links TRBV20-1 with TRBJ1-2, with 7 bases aligning to TRBD1. Germline-derived CDR1 and CDR2 are DFQATT and SNEGSKA (reference sequence). This CDR3 has 11 amino acids. V was clipped by 5 bases and J by 8 bases; unmatched bases: 5. The CDR3 DNA is TGCAGTGCTGAAACAGGGGTCGGCTACACCTTC. It codes for CSAETGVGYTF.

The chain combines TRBV7-2 with TRBJ2-5; D gene unclear. Trimming removed 4 bases from V and 5 bases from J, with 11 bases in between. This CDR3 has 13 amino acids. Germline loops: CDR1 SGHTA, CDR2 FQGNSA. The CDR3 DNA reads as TGTGCCAGCAGCTCCGCCGGGTGGGAGACCCAGTACTTC. Residues: CASSSAGWETQYF.

The rearrangement joins TRBV7-2 to TRBJ2-7; 10 nucleotides agree with TRBD1. V lost 2 bases, J lost 3 bases, and 4 bases stayed unmatched. This CDR3 is built from 15 residues. Germline CDR1 and CDR2: SGHTA and FQGNSA. CDR3 bases: TGTGCCAGCAGCTTATCGACAGGGGGCGACTACGAGCAGTACTTC. It specifies CASSLSTGGDYEQYF. Looking up the rest from reference TRBV7-2 and TRBJ2-7 gives the full variable domain: GAGVSQSPSNKVTEKGKDVELRCDPISGHTALYWYRQSLGQGLEFLIYFQGNSAPDKSGLPSDRFSAERTGGSVSTLTIQRTQQEDSAVYLCASSLSTGGDYEQYFGPGTRLTVT.

Worth noting for this clone: Other DNA sequences in the sample encode the same CDR3. The chain links TRBV5-1 to TRBJ2-1; 10 bases agree with TRBD2. The CDR3 sequence is 15 residues long. Germline assignment: CDR1 SGHRS and CDR2 YFSETQ. Trimming cost V 0 bases and J 7 bases; bases outside gene matches: 4. CDR3 protein: CASSLASGSLNEQFF. DNA for the CDR3: TGCGCCAGCAGCTTGGCTAGCGGGAGCTTAAATGAGCAGTTCTTC.

This clone was seen once. V and J are TRBV28 and TRBJ1-3; no firm D call. The V end was cut by 7 bases, the J end by 1 base, with 5 bases between. The germline V gene encodes CDR1 MDHEN and CDR2 SYDVKM. The CDR3 totals 12 residues. The CDR3 nucleotides read TGTGCCAGCACAGTTTCTGGAAACACCATATATTTT. It specifies CASTVSGNTIYF.

The table lists this clone with a few counts. This sequence joins TRBV6-5 and TRBJ2-1; D is perhaps TRBD2 (6 bases). Germline V gene data show CDR1 as MNHEY and CDR2 as SVGAGI. V lost 6 bases and J 4 bases, leaving 10 bases between the germline ends. The CDR3 totals 13 residues. The CDR3 nucleotides are TGTGCCAGCAGCCTGGGGAGGTACAATGAGCAGTTCTTC. This encodes CASSLGRYNEQFF.

V gene TRBV18 combines with J gene TRBJ1-3; no reliable D call. Germline loops: CDR1 KGHSH, CDR2 LQKENI. The length of the CDR3 is 15 residues. The germline V and J ends were trimmed by 1 base and 4 bases, with 11 bases remaining between them. Here the CDR3 reads CASSPLSAGGNTIYF. The CDR3 DNA follows: TGTGCCAGCTCACCACTATCAGCGGGAGGAAACACCATATATTTT.

The J gene is TRBJ1-5, the V gene TRBV19; possibly TRBD1 for D (5 bases). Germline CDR1 is LNHDA and CDR2 is SQIVND (reference sequence). The CDR3 runs to 17 residues. Trimming removed 5 bases from V and 1 base from J, with 18 bases in between. This CDR3 is CASSREGASTSNQPQHF. As DNA, the CDR3 is TGTGCCAGTAGTCGAGAAGGGGCATCTACGAGCAATCAGCCCCAGCATTTT.

The gene calls are TRBV7-2 and TRBJ2-1, with D possibly matching TRBD2 (5 bases). The CDR3 is made up of 15 amino acids. The germline gives CDR1 SGHTA, CDR2 FQGNSA. Between the trimmed V and J ends, which lost 0 bases and 7 bases, there was a span of 13 bases. The CDR3 DNA follows: TGTGCCAGCAGCTTAGCGGGAGCGATGGCGAATGAGCAGTTCTTC. Translated: CASSLAGAMANEQFF.

The V and J genes are TRBV7-2 and TRBJ1-2, with D possibly being TRBD1 (6 bases). V lost 5 bases to trimming and J lost 2 bases, with 18 bases between them. CDR3 size: 16 residues. Germline V gene data show CDR1 as SGHTA and CDR2 as FQGNSA. CDR3 in amino acids: CASSLSRQATNYGYTF. The CDR3 DNA is TGTGCCAGCAGCCTATCTCGACAGGCTACAAACTATGGCTACACCTTC.

V is TRBV7-3 and J is TRBJ2-7; no reliable D call. Trimming pared 3 bases from V and 2 bases from J, leaving 8 bases between. The CDR3 extends over 13 amino acids. Germline CDR1 and CDR2: SGHTA and FQGTGA. The CDR3 is CASSLGVTYEQYF. CDR3 nucleotides: TGTGCCAGCAGCTTGGGCGTTACCTACGAGCAGTACTTC. The whole variable domain, remainder taken from reference TRBV7-3 and TRBJ2-7, is GAGVSQTPSNKVTEKGKYVELRCDPISGHTALYWYRQSLGQGPEFLIYFQGTGAADDSGLPNDRFFAVRPEGSVSTLKIQRTERGDSAVYLCASSLGVTYEQYFGPGTRLTVT.

Only a few counts were recorded for this clone. This chain uses TRBV5-1 with TRBJ2-5; TRBD1 matches at 7 bases. V shed 0 bases, J shed 1 base, and the junction held 6 bases outside the gene matches. Germline assignment: CDR1 SGHRS and CDR2 YFSETQ. This CDR3 region has 16 residues. CDR3 nucleotides: TGCGCCAGCAGCTTGGGAGGGGGCAGGGTCCAAGAGACCCAGTACTTC. Translating gives CASSLGGGRVQETQYF.

V is TRBV7-3 and J is TRBJ2-3, with D tentatively TRBD1 or TRBD2 (6 bases each). The CDR3 extends over 15 amino acids. Between the trimmed V and J ends, which lost 5 bases and 2 bases, there was a span of 14 bases. Germline CDR1 is SGHTA and CDR2 is FQGTGA. The CDR3 loop is CASSPRRGNTDTQYF. CDR3 in DNA: TGTGCCAGCAGCCCTAGGAGGGGGAACACAGATACGCAGTATTTT.

This clone was observed a single time. This sequence joins TRBV5-6 and TRBJ2-5; D unresolved. The length of the CDR3 is 14 residues. The germline gives CDR1 SGHDT, CDR2 YYEEEE. V was cut by 3 bases and J by 9 bases, with 18 bases left in between. The DNA of the CDR3 is TGTGCCAGCAGCTCTCTCGCCCGAGGCCGGGCCCAGTACTTC. Encoded protein: CASSSLARGRAQYF.

This chain uses TRBV4-2 with TRBJ1-1; the D gene is possibly TRBD1 (6 bases). Germline V gene data show CDR1 as LGHNA and CDR2 as YNFKEQ. V was shortened by 3 bases and J by 5 bases, with 22 bases between the two germline ends. There are 17 residues in the CDR3. CDR3 protein: CASSQPVLSGGATEAFF. CDR3 DNA: TGTGCCAGCAGCCAGCCAGTCCTCTCCGGGGGCGCGACTGAAGCTTTCTTT.

This clone was counted a few times. This chain joins TRBV28 and TRBJ2-3, with 14 positions matching TRBD2. CDR3 length: 16 amino acids. Germline CDR1 reads MDHEN; CDR2 reads SYDVKM. The V and J ends lost 5 bases and 3 bases, in that order; junction bases with no gene match: 4. CDR3 DNA sequence: TGTGCCAGCAGTAAGGGACTAGCGGGAGAGACAGATACGCAGTATTTT. It specifies CASSKGLAGETDTQYF.

This clone was seen more than once but under ten times. The chain has TRBV28 and TRBJ1-2; D might be TRBD1 (6 bases). The CDR3 has 13 residues. The germline V gene encodes CDR1 MDHEN and CDR2 SYDVKM. Trimming pared 5 bases from V and 8 bases from J, leaving 15 bases between. CDR3 residues: CASSQQGSGGYTF. The CDR3 DNA reads as TGTGCCAGCAGTCAACAGGGTTCGGGGGGCTACACCTTC.

The V gene is TRBV29-1, the J gene TRBJ2-3, with TRBD1 identical over 7 bases. The germline gives CDR1 SQVTM, CDR2 ANQGSEA. Germline trimming cut 2 bases from V and 5 bases from J; bases unmatched to any gene: 4. CDR3 size: 13 residues. The CDR3: CSVENRGGDTQYF. The CDR3, as DNA: TGCAGCGTTGAAAACAGGGGTGGAGATACGCAGTATTTT.

The gene calls are TRBV21-1 and TRBJ1-4. TRBV21-1 is labeled a pseudogene. This CDR3 region has 16 residues. In nucleotides, the CDR3 is TGTGCCAGCAGCAAACCCCTTTTTGCAACTAATGAAAAACTGTTTTTT. It is translated as CASSKPLFATNEKLFF.

V gene TRBV28 combines with J gene TRBJ1-3; 7 bases fit TRBD1. The CDR3 has 14 amino acids. V lost 8 bases to trimming and J lost 0 bases; unmatched junction nucleotides: 4. Germline V gene data show CDR1 as MDHEN and CDR2 as SYDVKM. For the CDR3, the DNA is TGTGCCAGCGCAGGGGGGCACTCTGGAAACACCATATATTTT. It translates to CASAGGHSGNTIYF.

The V gene is TRBV28, the J gene TRBJ1-5; D gene ambiguous. There are 16 residues in the CDR3. V lost 5 bases and J 4 bases, leaving 18 bases between the germline ends. From germline, CDR1 is MDHEN and CDR2 SYDVKM. The CDR3 sequence is CASSHRGEGNNQPQHF. CDR3 DNA sequence: TGTGCCAGCAGTCACCGAGGTGAAGGGAATAATCAGCCCCAGCATTTT.

This clone was picked up one time. J is TRBJ1-1 and V is TRBV10-3, with TRBD1 matching 7 bases. Germline V lookup: CDR1 ENHRY, CDR2 SYGVKD. The junction had 8 bases not matched to a gene; V was cut back by 10 bases and J by 0 bases. This CDR3 is built from 14 residues. This CDR3 reads CATKPGTVNTEAFF. In DNA, the CDR3 is TGTGCCACCAAGCCCGGGACAGTGAACACTGAAGCTTTCTTT.

J is TRBJ2-1 and V is TRBV7-2, with D unresolved. Germline V gene data show CDR1 as SGHTA and CDR2 as FQGNSA. V lost 0 bases and J 9 bases, leaving 9 bases between the germline ends. The length of the CDR3 is 13 residues. The DNA of the CDR3 is TGTGCCAGCAGCTTAGCTGTACGTGGTGAGCAGTTCTTC. This codes for CASSLAVRGEQFF.